The present T cell receptor (beta chain) was sequenced within a study of cytomegalovirus exposure and HLA in healthy donors. Study conclusions and caveats: Despite most TCR sequences being rare, some public TCRs occurred in many donors.

CDR1 is SNHLY and CDR2 is FYNNEI in the germline V gene. The CDR3 spans 13 residues. The V end was cut by 3 bases, the J end by 3 bases, with 8 bases between. PCR amplification relied on 60 Vbeta primers (plus 13 Jbeta primers). The data were produced by immunoSEQ multiplex PCR, yet TCRdb's version contains in-frame clones alone and is incomplete. The table lists around 65,000 clones, 70% to 85% of them singletons. Concerning this clone: Its antigen is not identified.

The chain uses TRBV2 and TRBJ1-2; D is perhaps TRBD1 (5 bases). The sequenced sample consisted of PBMCs. The TCR originated in a girl aged 5 to 17 in good health and CMV-seropositive. CDR3 in amino acids: CASSEGEDYGYTF. CDR3 in DNA: TGTGCCAGCAGTGAGGGGGAGGACTATGGCTACACCTTC.